Below are 7 T cell receptor beta chains sequenced from a single sample in a study of technical replicates of blood from several donors. The table came from immunoSEQ multiplex PCR; TCRdb's copy has only in-frame clones and leaves some out. The sample holds 80,000 to 95,000 clones, 94% seen once. Sequenced material: T cells isolated from PBMCs. These receptors were obtained from a human donor in good health.

The chain joins TRBV21-1 to TRBJ2-7; TRBD1, the table's D call, lacks a check against the DNA. TRBV21-1 is noted as a pseudogene. This CDR3 is 16 amino acids long. DNA of the CDR3: TGTGCCAGCAGCACCCGAGGTCAGGGGGCTTACCACGAGCAGTACTTC. Its protein product is CASSTRGQGAYHEQYF.

The CDR3 nucleotides are TGTGCCACCAGCCCAACGGACGGGAGGGCCCTTGTGCAGTACTTC. This codes for CATSPTDGRALVQYF. This chain links TRBV15 with TRBJ2-7, with TRBD2 matching over 8 bases. The CDR3 extends over 15 amino acids. Trimming cost V 5 bases and J 9 bases; bases outside gene matches: 15. The germline gives CDR1 LNHNV, CDR2 YYDKDF (reference sequence).

J is TRBJ2-7 and V is TRBV4-2, with 13 bases aligning to TRBD2. This CDR3 contains 16 residues. V trimming: 0 bases; J trimming: 4 bases; junction bases outside the gene matches: 3. Germline V CDR1 and CDR2: LGHNA, YNFKEQ. The DNA for the CDR3 is TGTGCCAGCAGCCAAGAACTAGCGGGAGGGCCATACGAGCAGTACTTC. Protein sequence: CASSQELAGGPYEQYF.

The rearrangement uses TRBV29-1 and TRBJ2-5, with 13 positions matching TRBD2. Germline V gives CDR1 SQVTM, CDR2 ANQGSEA. The CDR3 totals 15 residues. V lost 3 bases and J lost 1; bases outside the gene matches: 2. CDR3 DNA sequence: TGCAGCGTTGAGACTAGCGGGAGGCTCCAAGAGACCCAGTACTTC. Its protein is CSVETSGRLQETQYF.

This chain links TRBV4-1 with TRBJ1-4; tentatively, D is TRBD1 (6 bases). Germline-derived CDR1 and CDR2 are MGHRA and YSYEKL. The V gene lost 0 bases and the J gene lost 7 bases, with 21 bases spanning the gap. The CDR3 spans 18 residues. The CDR3: CASSQDRGAGPGREKLFF. CDR3 bases: TGCGCCAGCAGCCAAGATCGGGGGGCGGGTCCAGGGCGTGAAAAACTGTTTTTT.

The V gene is TRBV25-1, the J gene TRBJ2-7; 9 bases align to TRBD1. The V and J ends lost 5 bases and 7 bases, in that order; junction bases with no gene match: 18. This CDR3 contains 17 residues. CDR1 and CDR2 from the germline V gene are MGHDK and SYGVNS. DNA of the CDR3: TGTGCCAGCAGTCCACGTTTGATCGGGACAGGGCTGGAGGAGCAGTACTTC. Its translation: CASSPRLIGTGLEEQYF.

The V gene is TRBV4-1, the J gene TRBJ1-1; D is uncertain. The CDR3 runs to 16 residues. V lost 6 bases, J lost 0 bases, and 17 bases lay in between. Germline loops: CDR1 MGHRA, CDR2 YSYEKL. For the CDR3, the DNA is TGCGCCAGCAGAGAACAGCGGCTGGGAATGAACACTGAAGCTTTCTTT. It codes for CASREQRLGMNTEAFF.